Reported below is one TCR beta chain. Its antigen remains unidentified. The sample comes from a study of OX40 agonist ivuxolimab in advanced cancers. The wider study: Ivuxolimab, an antibody that agonizes OX40 (CD134), was administered to the patients. Hepatocellular carcinoma, melanoma, renal cell or head and neck cancer occurred in dose-escalation patients. A partial response was reached by three patients: one with hepatocellular carcinoma and two with cutaneous melanoma. Overall study results and limits: Averaging showed that CD8+ T cells had more expanded clones than CD4+ did.

Using immunoSEQ multiplex PCR, the repertoire was profiled, and TCRdb retains in-frame clones only, with some absent. The sample has 94,000 or so clones; approximately 84% are singletons. From germline, CDR1 is SNHLY and CDR2 FYNNEI. The CDR3 runs 11 residues. Trimming removed 8 bases at V and 7 bases at J, with 12 bases between. The TCR sequence derives from an adult with an advanced solid tumor such as melanoma, head and neck, liver or kidney cancer. Sequences were derived from CD4+ or CD8+ T cells sorted from blood, sampled in a trial of the OX40 agonist ivuxolimab. The chain has TRBV2 and TRBJ2-7; tentatively, D is TRBD1 or TRBD2 (5 bases each). DNA for the CDR3: TGTGCCAGCGGGACCCCGAGGGAGCAGTACTTC. Translation gives CASGTPREQYF.